Below, 19 T cell receptor beta chains from the same sample are listed, as sequenced in a study of beta chain features in type 1 diabetes. The study's findings and limits: Within each of all four CD4+ subsets, Type 1 diabetes patients had TCRB CDR3s that were moderately but significantly shorter.

No antigen has been identified for these receptors. Expressed TCRB transcripts were sequenced because the entire RNA isolate underwent reverse transcription. The assay was immunoSEQ multiplex PCR, and TCRdb's table has in-frame clones only and misses some. The table lists around 70,000 clones, roughly half of them singletons. Sequenced sample: central memory CD4+ T cells from blood. The receptors were sampled from a man aged 25-45 years with type 1 diabetes.

This clone turned up a few times. The chain carries TRBV5-4 and TRBJ1-2; no clear D. The CDR3 is made up of 14 amino acids. V was pared by 3 bases and J by 5 bases, with 14 bases between. CDR1 SGHNT and CDR2 YYREEE come from the germline V gene (reference sequence). CDR3 in amino acids: CASSSTDSRYGYTF. DNA of the CDR3: TGTGCCAGCAGCTCAACCGATTCGAGATATGGCTACACCTTC.

The V call is TRBV7-2, the J call TRBJ2-1, with 8 positions matching TRBD2. This CDR3 comprises 13 residues. V gave up 5 bases and J gave up 8 bases; unmatched junction bases: 5. Germline CDR1 and CDR2: SGHTA and FQGNSA. The CDR3 reads CASSVRGGDEQFF. The CDR3 DNA sequence: TGTGCCAGCAGCGTACGGGGGGGCGATGAGCAGTTCTTC.

This chain links TRBV10-3 with TRBJ2-7; TRBD2 agrees at 9 bases. The CDR3 has 15 residues. The J segment lost 3 bases and the V segment lost 0 bases, leaving 3 bases of the junction unmatched. From germline, CDR1 is ENHRY and CDR2 SYGVKD. The CDR3 spells CAISESVAGVYEQYF. Written as DNA, the CDR3 is TGTGCCATCAGTGAGTCGGTAGCGGGGGTCTACGAGCAGTACTTC.

Only a few counts were recorded for this clone. The V gene is TRBV5-4, the J gene TRBJ2-1, with D maybe TRBD2 (5 bases). The V and J ends lost 4 bases and 6 bases respectively, with 14 bases between them. The CDR3 covers 14 residues. CDR1 is SGHNT and CDR2 is YYREEE in the germline V gene (reference sequence). The CDR3 DNA is TGTGCCAGCAGCCTGGACTCGGCGGGCAATGAGCAGTTCTTC. Translated: CASSLDSAGNEQFF.

About this clone itself: The junction differs from germline at one of its ends, possibly a read error. The J gene is TRBJ2-1, the V gene TRBV7-7, with D unclear. The CDR3 covers 16 residues. Germline-derived CDR1 and CDR2 are SSHAT and FNYEAQ (reference sequence). The CDR3 bases are TGTGCTAGCAGCTTAGAAGTAGCAGCAACCTACAATGAGCAGTTCTTC. Translated, it gives CASSLEVAATYNEQFF.

The gene calls are TRBV6-1 and TRBJ2-7; perhaps TRBD1 as D (6 bases). Germline assignment: CDR1 MNHNS and CDR2 SASEGT. The length of the CDR3 is 15 residues. V was clipped by 6 bases and J by 1 base, with 16 bases between them. The CDR3: CASRRGTQDSYEQYF. CDR3 sequence (DNA): TGTGCCAGCAGGAGAGGGACACAGGATTCCTACGAGCAGTACTTC.

This chain joins TRBV9 and TRBJ2-2, with 10 bases identical to TRBD1. Trimming took 3 bases from V and 7 from J; bases not matched to a gene: 6. CDR1 is SGDLS, CDR2 YYNGEE, per germline. This CDR3 contains 15 residues. In DNA form, the CDR3 reads TGTGCCAGCAGCGCCGGGACAGGGGCTAGCGGGGAGCTGTTTTTT. Protein product: CASSAGTGASGELFF.

The gene calls are TRBV9 and TRBJ2-3; 14 nucleotides line up with TRBD2. Per the germline V gene, CDR1 is SGDLS and CDR2 is YYNGEE. V shed 4 bases and J 3 bases; nucleotides not matched to a gene: 1. CDR3 size: 15 residues. DNA for the CDR3: TGTGCCAGCAGCCGGACTAGCGGGAGGACAGATACGCAGTATTTT. Translation gives CASSRTSGRTDTQYF.

The V call is TRBV30, the J call TRBJ1-1, with D maybe TRBD1 (5 bases). Germline V lookup: CDR1 GTSNPN, CDR2 SVGIG (reference sequence). The CDR3 has 12 residues. With 3 bases removed from V and 0 bases from J, the gap between germline ends came to 5 bases. The CDR3 protein is CAWSRVNTEAFF. The CDR3 bases are TGTGCCTGGAGCAGGGTGAACACTGAAGCTTTCTTT.

This clone was detected only a few times. Different DNA sequences within this sample yield the same CDR3. The V and J genes are TRBV10-3 and TRBJ2-7, with D perhaps TRBD1 (6 bases). The CDR3 length is 12 residues. Trimming left V 4 bases short and J 5 bases short, with 9 bases between. Germline V gene sequence: CDR1 ENHRY, CDR2 SYGVKD. CDR3 bases: TGTGCCATCAGTGCCCGGACAGACGAGCAGTACTTC. Its translation is CAISARTDEQYF.

The chain joins TRBV7-6 to TRBJ2-5; weak D call: TRBD1 (6 bases). Trimming removed 2 bases from V and 5 bases from J, with 15 bases in between. This CDR3 region has 15 residues. Germline values: CDR1 SGHVS, CDR2 FNYEAQ. CDR3 region: CASSLTGGRRETQYF. The DNA for the CDR3 is TGTGCCAGCAGCTTAACTGGGGGCAGGCGGGAGACCCAGTACTTC.

Only one count was recorded for this clone. The chain employs TRBV6-5 and TRBJ1-2, with D possibly TRBD1 on 6 matching bases. Germline CDR1 reads MNHEY; CDR2 reads SVGAGI. The germline V and J ends were trimmed by 9 bases and 6 bases, with 20 bases remaining between them. The CDR3 length is 14 residues. The CDR3 protein is CASSDRLDANGYTF. Here the CDR3 DNA reads TGTGCCAGTTCGGACAGATTGGATGCGAATGGCTACACCTTC.

This clone was seen a handful of times. The J gene is TRBJ1-1, the V gene TRBV30; possible D gene TRBD1, 5 bases. V was trimmed by 1 base and J by 1 base, leaving 7 bases between them. CDR3 size: 13 residues. Germline CDR1 is GTSNPN and CDR2 is SVGIG (reference sequence). CDR3 residues: CAWSGQKNTEAFF. The CDR3 nucleotides are TGTGCCTGGAGTGGACAGAAGAACACTGAAGCTTTCTTT.

The CDR3 DNA reads as TGTGCCAGCAGTGACTCAGGGCAGGGCGCCTACGAGCAGTACTTC. Its protein is CASSDSGQGAYEQYF. V usage is TRBV6-4 and J usage is TRBJ2-7, with D maybe TRBD1 (5 bases). V dropped 0 bases and J dropped 2 bases, with 11 bases sitting between them. Germline-derived CDR1 and CDR2 are MRHNA and SNTAGT. The CDR3 is 15 amino acids.

This clone was detected only a few times. This chain links TRBV10-3 with TRBJ2-7, with a weak D call TRBD1 (6 bases). This CDR3 is built from 12 residues. The germline V and J ends were trimmed by 6 bases and 4 bases, with 10 bases remaining between them. Germline CDR1 and CDR2: ENHRY and SYGVKD. CDR3 sequence (DNA): TGTGCCATCAGCTACGGACAGTACGAGCAGTACTTC. Translation gives CAISYGQYEQYF.

The CDR3: CASIAGGPHNEQFF. The CDR3 nucleotides read TGTGCCAGCATTGCGGGAGGGCCTCACAATGAGCAGTTCTTC. V usage is TRBV28 and J usage is TRBJ2-1; 9 nucleotides agree with TRBD2. Germline V gene data show CDR1 as MDHEN and CDR2 as SYDVKM. J lost 5 bases, V lost 7 bases, and 6 bases had no gene match. The CDR3 totals 14 residues.

This rearrangement joins TRBV6-5 to TRBJ2-5; 7 bases fit TRBD1. With 5 bases clipped from V and 4 bases from J, the junction kept 4 bases outside the gene matches. Germline V lookup: CDR1 MNHEY, CDR2 SVGAGI. This CDR3 is 13 amino acids long. The CDR3 sequence is CASSKGGSETQYF. CDR3 sequence (DNA): TGTGCCAGCAGTAAAGGGGGCTCAGAGACCCAGTACTTC.

The V call is TRBV5-6, the J call TRBJ1-1; D may be TRBD1 (5 bases). Trimming removed 0 bases from V and 10 bases from J, with 13 bases in between. Germline CDR1 and CDR2: SGHDT and YYEEEE. The length of the CDR3 is 13 residues. The CDR3 nucleotides read TGTGCCAGCAGCTTGGAATCTCGGCAGGGAGCTTTCTTT. Translated, it gives CASSLESRQGAFF.

This chain uses TRBV5-4 with TRBJ2-3, with 9 nucleotides matching TRBD2. The CDR3 extends over 15 amino acids. Germline loops: CDR1 SGHNT, CDR2 YYREEE (reference sequence). V shed 2 bases, J shed 1 base, and the junction held 2 bases outside the gene matches. The CDR3: CASSLRLAGTDTQYF. The DNA for the CDR3 is TGTGCCAGCAGCTTACGACTAGCGGGCACAGATACGCAGTATTTT.